A selection of T cell receptor beta chains follows, all from one sample in a study of blood T cells in healthy people across ages. TCRdb itself ran the 5' RACE reads through MiXCR, one entry per CDR3 protein. Counted here are roughly 800,000 distinct CDR3 sequences, 55% to 75% occurring once; the ten biggest clones make up approximately 23%. Sequenced input: blood. The receptors originated from a man younger than 45 in good health. Both conserved end residues are part of each CDR3. D genes are given only for firm matches. Some rows have no size entry. The others give once, few or many, or a class for an expanded clone.

j_call | d_call | clone_size | v_call | cdr3_aa | cdr3_nt
TRBJ1-1 | - | - | TRBV4-3 | CASSQDRAGTEAFF | TGCGCCAGCAGCCAAGATCGAGCAGGGACAGAAGCTTTCTTT
TRBJ2-6 | - | - | TRBV5-1 | CASGRETGANVLTF | TGCGCCAGCGGAAGGGAGACTGGGGCCAACGTCCTGACTTTC
TRBJ1-1 | - | - | TRBV20-1 | CSARDPRANTEAFF | TGCAGTGCTAGAGATCCCAGGGCGAACACTGAAGCTTTCTTT
TRBJ1-2 | - | - | TRBV6-5 | CASSPNPFANYGYTF | TGTGCCAGCAGTCCAAATCCGTTTGCTAACTATGGCTACACCTTC
TRBJ2-1 | - | - | TRBV7-2 | CASSLAIGASYNEQFF | TGTGCCAGCAGCTTAGCTATTGGGGCTTCCTACAATGAGCAGTTCTTC
TRBJ2-7 | - | - | TRBV28 | CASSVYRGYEQYF | TGTGCCAGCAGTGTATACCGGGGCTACGAGCAGTACTTC
TRBJ2-5 | TRBD2 | - | TRBV20-1 | CSAPSRRAGESETQYF | TGCAGTGCTCCCTCCCGGCGAGCGGGAGAGAGTGAGACCCAGTACTTC
TRBJ2-5 | - | - | TRBV18 | CASSPGTAYNEQYF | TGTGCCAGCTCACCAGGGACTGCCTACAATGAGCAGTACTTC
TRBJ2-5 | TRBD1 | - | TRBV6-6 | CATLPRGQGSWEQYF | TGTGCCACCTTACCGAGGGGACAGGGGAGTTGGGAGCAGTACTTC
TRBJ1-2 | - | - | TRBV6-5 | CASSYSTLTTNYGYTF | TGTGCCAGCAGTTACTCGACACTCACAACTAACTATGGCTACACCTTC
TRBJ1-5 | - | - | TRBV3-1 | CASSQSAGLGQPQHF | TGTGCCAGCAGCCAAAGTGCAGGGTTAGGTCAGCCCCAGCATTTT
TRBJ2-7 | - | few | TRBV29-1 | CSVESTHSYEQYF | TGCAGCGTTGAATCCACCCATTCCTACGAGCAGTACTTC
TRBJ2-7 | TRBD1 | once | TRBV20-1 | CSVRTGVYEQYF | TGCAGTGTCAGGACAGGGGTGTACGAGCAGTACTTC
TRBJ2-6 | - | few | TRBV6-2/TRBV6-3 | CASSSPTGGANVLTF | TGTGCCAGCAGTTCCCCCACGGGTGGGGCCAACGTCCTGACTTTC
TRBJ2-7 | TRBD2 | - | TRBV7-2 | CASSLAWLAGGREQYF | TGTGCCAGCAGCTTAGCGTGGCTAGCGGGGGGCCGCGAGCAGTACTTC
TRBJ2-7 | - | few | TRBV20-1 | CSNYQSAANEQYF | TGCAGTAACTACCAATCGGCGGCGAACGAGCAGTACTTC
TRBJ2-1 | TRBD2 | - | TRBV10-3 | CAISRTSGISYNEQFF | TGTGCCATCTCAAGGACTAGCGGGATCTCCTACAATGAGCAGTTCTTC